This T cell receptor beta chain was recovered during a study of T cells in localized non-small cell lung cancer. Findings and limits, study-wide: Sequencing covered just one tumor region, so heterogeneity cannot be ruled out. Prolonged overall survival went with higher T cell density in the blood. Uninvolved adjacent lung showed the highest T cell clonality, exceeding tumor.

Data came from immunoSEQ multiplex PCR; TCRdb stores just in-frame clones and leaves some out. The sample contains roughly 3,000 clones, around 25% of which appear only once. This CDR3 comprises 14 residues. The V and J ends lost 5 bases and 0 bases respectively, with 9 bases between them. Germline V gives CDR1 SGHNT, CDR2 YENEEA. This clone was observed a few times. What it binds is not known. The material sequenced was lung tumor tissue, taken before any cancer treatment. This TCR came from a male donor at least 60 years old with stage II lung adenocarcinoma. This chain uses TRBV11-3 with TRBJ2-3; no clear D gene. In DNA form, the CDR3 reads TGTGCCAGCAGCCCCACTACCAGCACAGATACGCAGTATTTT. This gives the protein CASSPTTSTDTQYF.